Described below is a single TCR beta chain sequence and its context. Using immunoSEQ multiplex PCR, the repertoire was profiled, and TCRdb retains in-frame clones only, with some absent. The table has approximately 100,000 clones, 70% to 90% seen once. The CDR3 has 16 amino acids. V gave up 1 base and J gave up 4 bases, with 14 bases separating them. In germline, CDR1 is MNHNS, CDR2 SASEGT. The data belong to a study of blood T cell repertoires in COVID-19. For the study at large: Samples came from the United States, Italy and Spain, spanning acute and convalescent COVID-19.

The clonotype originates from a human donor in a cohort sampled during active COVID-19. Source material: peripheral blood. This chain uses TRBV6-1 with TRBJ1-5; D ambiguous. Here the CDR3 DNA reads TGTGCCAGCAGTGAAGTAGGAGTCGACCAAAATCAGCCCCAGCATTTT. This codes for CASSEVGVDQNQPQHF.